Listed here is a single T cell receptor beta chain. Its cognate antigen is unknown. Germline V gene lookup returns CDR1 SGHTA and CDR2 FQGNSA. The CDR3 spans 15 residues. The entry originates in a study of T cells expressing NK-cell markers. Study-wide background: In sorted CD3+CD56+NKG2C+, CD3+CD56+NKG2C- and CD3+CD56-NKG2C+ T cells, TCR beta repertoires were obtained.

cDNA encoding TCR beta was synthesized via 5'RACE template switching incorporating UMIs. For each CDR3 protein, TCRdb gives one entry from its re-call of the 5' RACE reads, without DNA. In all, the sample yields hundreds of thousands of distinct CDR3 sequences. General study results and limits: As a fraction of CD8+ T cells, dominant NKG2C+ clonotypes reached about 1.0-8% in more than five donors.

The specimen was blood T cells: a sorted CD56 or NKG2C T cell subset, CD4+ or CD8+ T cells, or bulk PBMC T cells (not recorded which). This receptor was taken from a woman between 18 and 69 years old in good health. The chain joins TRBV7-2 to TRBJ2-2; TCRdb indicates TRBD1, and absent DNA this call remains unverified. The chain's CDR3 is CASSFAAGPTGELFF.